The TCR beta chain described here comes from a study of T cells expressing NK-cell markers. Study background: Seven HCMV-seropositive donors and one seronegative donor made up the eight sequenced donors.

CDR3 length: 14 residues. Germline CDR1 reads SGHRS; CDR2 reads YFSETQ. TCRdb derives one entry per CDR3 protein from the 5' RACE reads, leaving out DNA. The sample table includes 400,000 to 500,000 distinct CDR3 sequences. A remark on this clonotype: The target antigen is unknown.

Overall study findings and caveats: The HCMV specificity of the expanded NKG2C+ T cell clones stayed unresolved.

Sequenced material: blood T cells: a sorted CD56 or NKG2C T cell subset, CD4+ or CD8+ T cells, or bulk PBMC T cells (not recorded which). The chain joins TRBV5-1 to TRBJ2-5; TCRdb proposes TRBD1, but this gene call is untestable without DNA. This clonotype was sampled from a woman aged 18-70 years in good health. CDR3 in amino acids: CASSGGQPQETQYF.